One and the same sample provided the 30 T cell receptor beta chains below, sequenced in a study of regulatory dendritic cells for organ transplantation. The table came from immunoSEQ multiplex PCR; TCRdb's copy has only in-frame clones and leaves some out. The sample lists around 29,000 clones, 82% occurring once. Material: naive CD8+ T cells from blood. This sample's subset: CD45RA+ naive T cells. The receptor set was obtained from a human donor in good health.

The V and J genes are TRBV7-8 and TRBJ2-4; TRBD2 matches at 16 bases. The CDR3 sequence is 20 residues long. The V segment lost 5 bases and the J segment 0 bases; nucleotides outside the gene matches: 10. CDR1 is SGHVS and CDR2 is FQNEAQ in the germline V gene. CDR3: CASSQGLAGGRDLAKNIQYF. Written as DNA, the CDR3 is TGTGCCAGCAGCCAGGGACTAGCGGGGGGGCGAGACTTAGCCAAAAACATTCAGTACTTC.

This clone has a single count. J is TRBJ2-7 and V is TRBV7-9, with 7 bases aligning to TRBD1. The CDR3 length is 14 residues. Germline trimming cut 3 bases from V and 2 bases from J; bases unmatched to any gene: 4. Per the germline V gene, CDR1 is SEHNR and CDR2 is FQNEAQ (reference sequence). Written as DNA, the CDR3 is TGTGCCAGCAGCTTGACAGGGTCGACCTACGAGCAGTACTTC. Its protein product is CASSLTGSTYEQYF.

This clone was seen just once. The chain couples TRBV2 to TRBJ1-3, with D possibly being TRBD1 (6 bases). Per germline, CDR1 SNHLY and CDR2 FYNNEI. Between the trimmed V and J ends, which lost 5 bases and 0 bases, there was a span of 8 bases. The CDR3 extends over 14 amino acids. CDR3 loop: CASSTGISGNTIYF. The CDR3 nucleotides are TGTGCCAGCAGTACAGGGATCTCTGGAAACACCATATATTTT.

J is TRBJ1-4 and V is TRBV4-1, with D perhaps matching TRBD1 (6 bases). CDR1 is MGHRA, CDR2 YSYEKL, per germline. The CDR3 runs to 15 residues. Trimming removed 3 bases at V and 4 bases at J, with 12 bases between. The CDR3 DNA follows: TGCGCCAGCAGCCAGTACAGGGACAATAATGAAAAACTGTTTTTT. Its translation: CASSQYRDNNEKLFF.

The chain recombines TRBV4-1 with TRBJ2-5, with TRBD2 matching over 11 bases. After removal of 1 base from V and 2 bases from J, the junction contained 6 bases not matched to a gene. Germline lookup yields CDR1 MGHRA and CDR2 YSYEKL. This CDR3 has 17 residues. The CDR3 sequence is CASSQGRLAGIQETQYF. The CDR3 coding sequence is TGCGCCAGCAGCCAAGGGCGACTAGCGGGAATTCAAGAGACCCAGTACTTC.

Only one count was recorded for this clone. The chain links TRBV6-1 to TRBJ2-1, with a possible D match to TRBD1 (6 bases). This CDR3 has 11 residues. CDR1 and CDR2 (germline): MNHNS, SASEGT. V shed 4 bases and J shed 9 bases, with 7 bases lying between them. This chain's CDR3 is CASSAQGEQFF. CDR3 bases: TGTGCCAGCAGTGCACAGGGTGAGCAGTTCTTC.

The gene calls are TRBV9 and TRBJ2-5, with 7 bases aligning to TRBD1. There are 14 residues in the CDR3. J gave up 2 bases and V 3 bases, and 4 bases lay outside the gene matches. CDR1 and CDR2 (germline): SGDLS, YYNGEE. The CDR3 sequence is CASSATGDQETQYF. DNA of the CDR3: TGTGCCAGCAGCGCAACAGGGGATCAAGAGACCCAGTACTTC.

V is TRBV13 and J is TRBJ2-1; D remains ambiguous. Trimming took 5 bases from V and 6 from J, leaving 8 bases between them. Germline CDR1 reads PRHDT; CDR2 reads FYEKMQ (reference sequence). The CDR3 has 12 amino acids. The CDR3 sequence is CASSPGRNEQFF. CDR3 coding DNA: TGTGCCAGCAGCCCCGGTCGCAATGAGCAGTTCTTC.

The CDR3 DNA is TGTGCCAGCAGCTTAGGGGGGGGAGCTTTCTTT. This translates into CASSLGGGAFF. V and J are TRBV7-9 and TRBJ1-1; TRBD1 might be the D (5 bases). This CDR3 has 11 residues. Germline loops: CDR1 SEHNR, CDR2 FQNEAQ (reference sequence). The ends were cut back, 1 base at V and 10 bases at J, with 7 bases in the middle. The whole variable domain, remainder taken from reference TRBV7-9 and TRBJ1-1, is DTGVSQNPRHKITKRGQNVTFRCDPISEHNRLYWYRQTLGQGPEFLTYFQNEAQLEKSRLLSDRFSAERPKGSFSTLEIQRTEQGDSAMYLCASSLGGGAFFGQGTRLTVV.

The V call is TRBV6-1, the J call TRBJ1-3; possibly TRBD1 for D (5 bases). The ends were cut back, 5 bases at V and 1 base at J, with 12 bases in the middle. Per germline, CDR1 MNHNS and CDR2 SASEGT. CDR3 size: 15 residues. DNA for the CDR3: TGTGCCAGCAGTCCAAGGGGAATATCTGGAAACACCATATATTTT. As protein: CASSPRGISGNTIYF.

This clone has a single count. The V and J genes are TRBV7-9 and TRBJ2-7; 8 positions match TRBD2. V was pared by 5 bases and J by 3 bases, with 9 bases of the junction left unmatched. This CDR3 contains 15 residues. Germline V gene data show CDR1 as SEHNR and CDR2 as FQNEAQ (reference sequence). Here the CDR3 DNA reads TGTGCCAGCAGCGCGATAGATAGCGGGGACTACGAGCAGTACTTC. Amino acids: CASSAIDSGDYEQYF.

This clone was seen only once. The rearrangement links TRBV7-6 to TRBJ2-7, with D unclear. Trimming left V 1 base short and J 5 bases short, with 9 bases between. Per the germline V gene, CDR1 is SGHVS and CDR2 is FNYEAQ. The CDR3 runs to 13 residues. The CDR3 protein is CASSLEARHEQYF. The CDR3 DNA is TGTGCCAGCAGCTTAGAGGCGCGGCACGAGCAGTACTTC.

The chain employs TRBV4-1 and TRBJ1-1; TRBD1 agrees at 8 bases. CDR1 is MGHRA and CDR2 is YSYEKL in the germline V gene. The CDR3 length is 15 residues. V dropped 4 bases and J dropped 1; count of bases not matched to a gene: 5. DNA for the CDR3: TGCGCCAGCAGCCTAGATGGGACAGGGAACACTGAAGCTTTCTTT. This gives the protein CASSLDGTGNTEAFF.

The V gene is TRBV5-6, the J gene TRBJ2-5; D ambiguous. In germline, CDR1 is SGHDT, CDR2 YYEEEE. V lost 7 bases and J 0 bases, leaving 10 bases between the germline ends. The CDR3 spans 13 residues. CDR3 coding DNA: TGTGCCAGCTTGGGCAAGTACCAAGAGACCCAGTACTTC. Translating it yields CASLGKYQETQYF.

On this clone itself: The junction departs from the called germline gene at one end, perhaps through a read error. The genes are TRBV7-9 and TRBJ2-1; D perhaps matches TRBD2 (5 bases). Germline lookup yields CDR1 SEHNR and CDR2 FQNEAQ (reference sequence). This CDR3 is 11 amino acids long. CDR3 protein: CASTVGNGQFF. The CDR3 region has the DNA TGTGCCAGCACCGTCGGGAATGGGCAGTTCTTC.

This chain connects TRBV2 to TRBJ2-3; 7 bases align to TRBD1. The CDR3 contains 16 residues. Trimming cost V 6 bases and J 2 bases; bases outside gene matches: 11. Germline V gene sequence: CDR1 SNHLY, CDR2 FYNNEI. Here the CDR3 DNA reads TGTGCCAGCAGGGGCTCCCAGACAGGGAACACAGATACGCAGTATTTT. Residues: CASRGSQTGNTDTQYF.

V gene TRBV6-7 combines with J gene TRBJ1-3; 8 bases map to TRBD1. TRBV6-7 is an open reading frame whose function is uncertain. The CDR3 length is 17 residues. V lost 6 bases and J lost 0; bases outside the gene matches: 10. CDR3 in amino acids: CASSARDRRPSGNTIYF. As DNA, the CDR3 is TGTGCCAGCAGCGCAAGGGACAGGCGACCCTCTGGAAACACCATATATTTT.

The chain employs TRBV7-9 and TRBJ2-7, with D perhaps TRBD1 (5 bases). CDR1 SEHNR and CDR2 FQNEAQ come from the germline V gene (reference sequence). The CDR3 contains 14 residues. Trimming took off 5 bases at V and 0 bases at J, with 11 bases between the two ends. CDR3 region: CASSPQGLSYEQYF. CDR3 nucleotide sequence: TGTGCCAGCAGCCCCCAGGGCCTCTCCTACGAGCAGTACTTC.

Only a few counts were recorded for this clone. The J gene is TRBJ1-5, the V gene TRBV4-1; D uncertain. The CDR3 length is 15 residues. Germline V gene sequence: CDR1 MGHRA, CDR2 YSYEKL. V was shortened by 1 base and J by 2 bases, with 9 bases between the two germline ends. CDR3 coding DNA: TGCGCCAGCAGCCAAGCTCAGGTGGGCAATCAGCCCCAGCATTTT. This encodes CASSQAQVGNQPQHF.

V usage is TRBV6-5 and J usage is TRBJ1-1, with D unresolved. V lost 7 bases, J lost 0 bases, and 9 bases lay in between. Germline CDR1 MNHEY, CDR2 SVGAGI. This CDR3 has 13 amino acids. The CDR3 protein is CASTNLMNTEAFF. CDR3 coding DNA: TGTGCCAGCACCAATCTAATGAACACTGAAGCTTTCTTT.

The chain carries TRBV19 and TRBJ2-7; 11 bases fit TRBD1. Germline lookup yields CDR1 LNHDA and CDR2 SQIVND (reference sequence). The CDR3 totals 15 residues. V lost 5 bases to trimming and J lost 4 bases; unmatched junction nucleotides: 7. CDR3 nucleotide sequence: TGTGCCAGTAGTCCGGGACAGGGGGTTCGGTACGAGCAGTACTTC. This sequence encodes CASSPGQGVRYEQYF.

The chain joins TRBV9 to TRBJ2-5; the D gene is possibly TRBD2 (5 bases). The germline V and J ends were trimmed by 4 bases and 2 bases, with 12 bases remaining between them. CDR3 length: 14 residues. The germline V gene has CDR1 SGDLS and CDR2 YYNGEE. The DNA for the CDR3 is TGTGCCAGCAGCCAAGAGGGCTTTCAAGAGACCCAGTACTTC. Residues: CASSQEGFQETQYF. Using reference TRBV9 and TRBJ2-5 for the parts outside the CDR3, the full variable domain is DSGVTQTPKHLITATGQRVTLRCSPRSGDLSVYWYQQSLDQGLQFLIQYYNGEERAKGNILERFSAQQFPDLHSELNLSSLELGDSALYFCASSQEGFQETQYFGPGTRLLVL.

This sequence joins TRBV7-9 and TRBJ2-3; 9 nucleotides align to TRBD2. The CDR3 sequence is 16 residues long. With 1 base clipped from V and 6 bases from J, the junction kept 8 bases outside the gene matches. In germline, CDR1 is SEHNR, CDR2 FQNEAQ (reference sequence). The CDR3 is CASSLVGGGALDTQYF. The DNA of the CDR3 is TGTGCCAGCAGCTTAGTGGGCGGGGGGGCCTTGGATACGCAGTATTTT.

For the CDR3, the DNA is TGTGCCAGCAGCGTAGATGACTTCTCCTACGAGCAGTACTTC. Translation: CASSVDDFSYEQYF. The V call is TRBV9, the J call TRBJ2-7; D remains unclear. The V gene lost 0 bases and the J gene lost 0 bases, with 7 bases spanning the gap. Germline CDR1 reads SGDLS; CDR2 reads YYNGEE. This CDR3 contains 14 residues. The whole variable domain, remainder taken from reference TRBV9 and TRBJ2-7, is DSGVTQTPKHLITATGQRVTLRCSPRSGDLSVYWYQQSLDQGLQFLIQYYNGEERAKGNILERFSAQQFPDLHSELNLSSLELGDSALYFCASSVDDFSYEQYFGPGTRLTVT.

The chain combines TRBV9 with TRBJ2-5; perhaps TRBD2 as D (5 bases). The CDR3 is made up of 18 amino acids. Germline CDR1 SGDLS, CDR2 YYNGEE. V lost 3 bases to trimming and J lost 5 bases, with 26 bases between them. CDR3 sequence: CASSESTRGRSTMETQYF. The CDR3 DNA sequence: TGTGCCAGCAGCGAATCCACCCGCGGGCGGAGCACTATGGAGACCCAGTACTTC.

The chain is built from TRBV7-8 and TRBJ2-7, with a weak D call TRBD2 (6 bases). V lost 0 bases, J lost 2 bases, and 8 bases lay in between. CDR1 SGHVS and CDR2 FQNEAQ come from the germline V gene. CDR3 length equals 14 residues. The CDR3 is CASSLAGGAYEQYF. DNA for the CDR3: TGTGCCAGCAGCTTAGCCGGCGGGGCCTACGAGCAGTACTTC.

V is TRBV9 and J is TRBJ1-3; no firm D call. Trimming stripped 4 bases from V and 0 bases from J, with 14 bases between. CDR3 length: 16 amino acids. From germline, CDR1 is SGDLS and CDR2 YYNGEE. Written as DNA, the CDR3 is TGTGCCAGCAGCACTCGAGACGGAGTCTCTGGAAACACCATATATTTT. Protein: CASSTRDGVSGNTIYF. The complete variable domain, with remaining parts taken from reference TRBV9 and TRBJ1-3, reads DSGVTQTPKHLITATGQRVTLRCSPRSGDLSVYWYQQSLDQGLQFLIQYYNGEERAKGNILERFSAQQFPDLHSELNLSSLELGDSALYFCASSTRDGVSGNTIYFGEGSWLTVV.

The chain carries TRBV4-1 and TRBJ1-5, with 8 bases aligning to TRBD1. The junction had 22 bases not matched to a gene; V was cut back by 8 bases and J by 4 bases. CDR3 size: 19 residues. Germline assignment: CDR1 MGHRA and CDR2 YSYEKL. The DNA of the CDR3 is TGCGCCAGCCCGCGCTTGCTGGACAGGGAAGTTGGGTGGAATCAGCCCCAGCATTTT. The encoded protein is CASPRLLDREVGWNQPQHF.

This chain connects TRBV25-1 to TRBJ1-1, with unresolved D. Between the trimmed V and J ends, which lost 6 bases and 5 bases, there was a span of 10 bases. Germline CDR1 reads MGHDK; CDR2 reads SYGVNS. The CDR3 spans 12 residues. The CDR3: CASREGGTEAFF. CDR3 nucleotides: TGTGCCAGCAGAGAGGGCGGGACTGAAGCTTTCTTT.

A single count supports this clone. The V and J genes are TRBV27 and TRBJ1-2, with D perhaps TRBD1 (6 bases). The CDR3 runs to 17 residues. The germline gives CDR1 MNHEY, CDR2 SMNVEV (reference sequence). V was shortened by 3 bases and J by 8 bases, with 25 bases between the two germline ends. The CDR3 loop is CASSFSPVRAGAGGYTF. In DNA form, the CDR3 reads TGTGCCAGCAGTTTCTCCCCAGTCCGAGCGGGGGCTGGAGGCTACACCTTC.